Each of the 32 T cell receptor beta chains below was sequenced from the same sample in a study of blood T cell repertoires in COVID-19. Data came from immunoSEQ multiplex PCR; TCRdb stores just in-frame clones and leaves some out. The sample yields more than 150,000 clones, 84% seen once. Sequenced input: PBMCs or T cells enriched from blood (not recorded which). The receptors were gathered from a woman aged 45-59 years who had recovered from COVID-19.

The chain employs TRBV7-8 and TRBJ1-4, with D perhaps TRBD1 (5 bases). This CDR3 has 14 amino acids. Germline V gene data show CDR1 as SGHVS and CDR2 as FQNEAQ. The V gene lost 6 bases and the J gene lost 6 bases, with 14 bases spanning the gap. The CDR3 loop reads CASRESDMYEKLFF. The CDR3, as DNA: TGTGCCAGCAGAGAATCGGACATGTATGAAAAACTGTTTTTT.

The V gene is TRBV3-1 (or the pseudogene TRBV3-2), the J gene TRBJ2-2, with 10 bases lining up with TRBD2. J gave up 1 base and V 3 bases, and 2 bases lay outside the gene matches. CDR3 length: 16 amino acids. Germline V CDR1 and CDR2: LGHDT, YNNKEL (reference sequence). The chain's CDR3 is CASSHRLAGNTGELFF. CDR3 nucleotides: TGTGCCAGCAGCCACAGACTAGCGGGGAACACCGGGGAGCTGTTTTTT.

J is TRBJ1-2 and V is TRBV6-5; 9 nucleotides agree with TRBD1. From germline, CDR1 is MNHEY and CDR2 SVGAGI. Losses at the gene ends were 6 bases for V and 8 bases for J; bases not matched to a gene: 10. CDR3 size: 14 residues. CDR3 DNA sequence: TGTGCCAGCAGCACCTGGGACAGGGCGGGGGGCTACACCTTC. It encodes CASSTWDRAGGYTF.

This clone was counted a single time. The chain combines TRBV18 with TRBJ2-3; the D gene is possibly TRBD1 (5 bases). CDR1 is KGHSH and CDR2 is LQKENI in the germline V gene. Trimming pared 5 bases from V and 0 bases from J, leaving 15 bases between. CDR3 length equals 16 residues. CDR3 residues: CASSSLQAPSTDTQYF. CDR3 nucleotides: TGTGCCAGCTCATCCCTACAGGCCCCTAGCACAGATACGCAGTATTTT.

The chain joins TRBV3-1 (or the pseudogene TRBV3-2) to TRBJ1-6; TRBD1 matches 10 bases. V lost 3 bases to trimming and J lost 9 bases; unmatched junction nucleotides: 5. Germline V gene sequence: CDR1 LGHDT, CDR2 YNNKEL (reference sequence). The CDR3 sequence is 15 residues long. In DNA, the CDR3 is TGTGCCAGCAGCCATTCGACAGGGGGCAGTTCACCCCTCCACTTT. It is translated as CASSHSTGGSSPLHF.

The chain couples TRBV6-2 or TRBV6-3 to TRBJ1-2, with D unresolved. The CDR3 consists of 14 residues. Germline lookup yields CDR1 MNHEY and CDR2 SVGEGT. V was pared by 2 bases and J by 4 bases, with 11 bases between. The CDR3 is CASSYRDRVYGYTF. The CDR3 nucleotides read TGTGCCAGCAGTTACCGGGATCGGGTCTATGGCTACACCTTC.

Here the CDR3 reads CASSQEPAGDSYNSPLHF. CDR3 nucleotides: TGTGCCAGCAGCCAAGAACCGGCGGGGGACTCCTATAATTCACCCCTCCACTTT. The V and J genes are TRBV4-2 and TRBJ1-6, with D possibly TRBD1 on 5 matching bases. The length of the CDR3 is 18 residues. V was trimmed by 0 bases and J by 0 bases, leaving 12 bases between them. Germline V CDR1 and CDR2: LGHNA, YNFKEQ.

This sequence joins TRBV9 and TRBJ2-5, with 7 nucleotides matching TRBD1. With 4 bases clipped from V and 2 bases from J, the junction kept 8 bases outside the gene matches. There are 15 residues in the CDR3. Germline loops: CDR1 SGDLS, CDR2 YYNGEE. The CDR3, as DNA: TGTGCCAGCAGCCCGGTTGGGACAGCGCAAGAGACCCAGTACTTC. Translation: CASSPVGTAQETQYF.

As for this clone: One junction end does not reproduce the germline sequence, and a read error may be involved. The chain links TRBV7-7 to TRBJ2-1, with D perhaps matching TRBD2 (5 bases). The CDR3 totals 15 residues. Germline V gene lookup returns CDR1 SSHAT and CDR2 FNYEAQ (reference sequence). The CDR3 here is CASSSVLASYNEQFF. The DNA for the CDR3 is TGTGCTAGCAGCTCAGTCCTAGCCTCCTACAATGAGCAGTTCTTC. The full variable domain, with the rest looked up from reference TRBV7-7 and TRBJ2-1, is GAGVSQSPRYKVTKRGQDVTLRCDPISSHATLYWYQQALGQGPEFLTYFNYEAQPDKSGLPSDRFSAERPEGSISTLTIQRTEQRDSAMYRCASSSVLASYNEQFFGPGTRLTVL.

This sequence joins TRBV11-3 and TRBJ2-1, with D perhaps TRBD2 (6 bases). Germline lookup yields CDR1 SGHNT and CDR2 YENEEA. The CDR3 contains 15 residues. Trimming removed 5 bases at V and 3 bases at J, with 14 bases between. The CDR3 sequence is CASSQSGGVYNEQFF. The CDR3 coding sequence is TGTGCCAGCAGCCAGAGCGGAGGGGTCTACAATGAGCAGTTCTTC.

J is TRBJ1-4 and V is TRBV11-3; D may be TRBD1 (5 bases). With 1 base removed from V and 3 bases from J, the gap between germline ends came to 9 bases. Germline V gives CDR1 SGHNT, CDR2 YENEEA. This CDR3 spans 15 amino acids. The CDR3 spells CASSLAGFANEKLFF. The DNA of the CDR3 is TGTGCCAGCAGCTTAGCAGGGTTTGCTAATGAAAAACTGTTTTTT.

The chain uses TRBV7-2 and TRBJ2-3; 9 bases are a match to TRBD2. Looked up from germline, CDR1 is SGHTA and CDR2 is FQGNSA. The length of the CDR3 is 14 residues. Trimming cost V 5 bases and J 10 bases; bases outside gene matches: 10. The CDR3: CASSPRASGAPQYF. CDR3 in DNA: TGTGCCAGCAGCCCAAGGGCTAGCGGGGCTCCGCAGTATTTT. Full variable domain (missing parts from reference TRBV7-2 and TRBJ2-3): GAGVSQSPSNKVTEKGKDVELRCDPISGHTALYWYRQSLGQGLEFLIYFQGNSAPDKSGLPSDRFSAERTGGSVSTLTIQRTQQEDSAVYLCASSPRASGAPQYFGPGTRLTVL.

This chain joins TRBV28 and TRBJ1-6; no reliable D call. Trimming cost V 3 bases and J 6 bases, with 12 bases left between them. Germline CDR1 is MDHEN and CDR2 is SYDVKM. The CDR3 covers 15 residues. The CDR3, as DNA: TGTGCCAGCAGTTTCGGGGTGGTACGTAATTCACCCCTCCACTTT. It codes for CASSFGVVRNSPLHF.

The gene calls are TRBV3-1 (or the pseudogene TRBV3-2) and TRBJ2-1; 7 bases are shared with TRBD2. The germline V gene has CDR1 LGHDT and CDR2 YNNKEL (reference sequence). The length of the CDR3 is 17 residues. V shed 4 bases and J 0 bases; nucleotides not matched to a gene: 9. CDR3 region: CASSLRLTGGSYNEQFF. CDR3 sequence (DNA): TGTGCCAGCAGCCTAAGACTTACGGGGGGCTCCTACAATGAGCAGTTCTTC.

This clone was detected only a few times. The chain is built from TRBV28 and TRBJ1-1; 9 bases match TRBD1. The germline CDR1 and CDR2 sequences are MDHEN and SYDVKM. This CDR3 has 16 amino acids. Trimming at V came to 5 bases and at J to 0 bases, leaving 7 bases not matched to a gene. The CDR3 DNA sequence: TGTGCCAGCAGTCCCTCTCGGACAGGGGTGAACACTGAAGCTTTCTTT. It yields the protein CASSPSRTGVNTEAFF.

The rearrangement links TRBV11-2 to TRBJ1-2, with TRBD1 matching over 7 bases. The CDR3 runs to 14 residues. CDR1 is SGHAT, CDR2 FQNNGV, per germline. Trimming at V came to 1 base and at J to 10 bases, leaving 9 bases not matched to a gene. The CDR3 spells CASSLVPGQLAYTF. The CDR3 nucleotides are TGTGCCAGCAGCTTAGTACCGGGACAGTTAGCCTACACCTTC.

The chain recombines TRBV19 with TRBJ1-5; a possible D gene is TRBD1 (6 bases). CDR3 size: 15 residues. From germline, CDR1 is LNHDA and CDR2 SQIVND (reference sequence). Between the trimmed V and J ends, which lost 8 bases and 9 bases, there was a span of 23 bases. The CDR3 loop is CASESADSRSGPQHF. The CDR3 DNA reads TGTGCCAGTGAATCCGCGGACAGCCGGTCGGGGCCCCAGCATTTT.

This chain joins TRBV7-9 and TRBJ2-7, with D unresolved. The CDR3 runs 13 residues. Trimming stripped 5 bases from V and 7 bases from J, with 15 bases between. CDR1 SEHNR and CDR2 FQNEAQ come from the germline V gene (reference sequence). The CDR3 here is CASSHISVVEQYF. CDR3 in DNA: TGTGCCAGCAGCCATATCAGCGTCGTGGAGCAGTACTTC.

The V call is TRBV7-9, the J call TRBJ1-6, with D hard to call. With 2 bases removed from V and 7 bases from J, the gap between germline ends came to 15 bases. Germline lookup yields CDR1 SEHNR and CDR2 FQNEAQ (reference sequence). The CDR3 covers 16 residues. CDR3 coding DNA: TGTGCCAGCAGCTTAACGGGAGAATTATCCAATTCACCCCTCCACTTT. This sequence encodes CASSLTGELSNSPLHF.

V is TRBV25-1 and J is TRBJ1-4, with TRBD1 as a possible D gene (5 bases). CDR3 length: 13 amino acids. The germline V gene has CDR1 MGHDK and CDR2 SYGVNS. Deletions cut 5 bases from V and 8 bases from J, with 12 bases between. The CDR3: CASSFFGGEKLFF. The CDR3 DNA sequence: TGTGCCAGCAGTTTTTTTGGGGGGGAAAAACTGTTTTTT.

This clone was counted a single time. V gene TRBV29-1 combines with J gene TRBJ2-1, with D tentatively TRBD2 (5 bases). The CDR3 sequence is 10 residues long. Germline CDR1 SQVTM, CDR2 ANQGSEA. V lost 6 bases to trimming and J lost 8 bases, with 8 bases between them. The CDR3 DNA sequence: TGCAGCGTGAGGGTTGATGAGCAGTTCTTC. Amino acid sequence: CSVRVDEQFF.

This clone appeared a single time. The chain's CDR3 is CASSSGGIRTDTQYF. Here the CDR3 DNA reads TGTGCCAGCAGCTCCGGGGGGATACGCACAGATACGCAGTATTTT. V gene TRBV7-2 combines with J gene TRBJ2-3, with 7 bases lining up with TRBD2. In germline, CDR1 is SGHTA, CDR2 FQGNSA. This CDR3 is built from 15 residues. Losses at the gene ends were 4 bases for V and 1 base for J; bases not matched to a gene: 5. Supplemented by reference TRBV7-2 and TRBJ2-3, the full variable domain reads GAGVSQSPSNKVTEKGKDVELRCDPISGHTALYWYRQSLGQGLEFLIYFQGNSAPDKSGLPSDRFSAERTGGSVSTLTIQRTQQEDSAVYLCASSSGGIRTDTQYFGPGTRLTVL.

This chain uses TRBV27 with TRBJ1-6; D call uncertain. V was pared by 3 bases and J by 0 bases, with 3 bases between. This CDR3 region has 14 residues. In germline, CDR1 is MNHEY, CDR2 SMNVEV (reference sequence). CDR3 protein: CASSFNSYNSPLHF. The CDR3 nucleotides read TGTGCCAGCAGTTTTAACTCCTATAATTCACCCCTCCACTTT.

The chain carries TRBV5-1 and TRBJ1-2, with D maybe TRBD1 (5 bases). The length of the CDR3 is 13 residues. Per the germline V gene, CDR1 is SGHRS and CDR2 is YFSETQ. The germline V and J ends were trimmed by 3 bases and 2 bases, with 8 bases remaining between them. The CDR3 spells CASSSGWNYGYTF. In nucleotides, the CDR3 is TGCGCCAGCAGCTCAGGGTGGAACTATGGCTACACCTTC.

The DNA of the CDR3 is TGTGCCAGCAGCGTAGCGTCAGGGGCCGATACGCAGTATTTT. Translating it yields CASSVASGADTQYF. This chain uses TRBV9 with TRBJ2-3; weak D call: TRBD1 (6 bases). Between the trimmed V and J ends, which lost 0 bases and 6 bases, there was a span of 11 bases. CDR1 is SGDLS, CDR2 YYNGEE, per germline. CDR3 length: 14 residues.

V gene TRBV6-5 combines with J gene TRBJ2-1, with 8 bases matching TRBD1. The CDR3 runs to 15 residues. Germline CDR1 MNHEY, CDR2 SVGAGI. Losses at the gene ends were 5 bases for V and 7 bases for J; bases not matched to a gene: 10. The chain's CDR3 is CASSTRRTGSNEQFF. CDR3 nucleotide sequence: TGTGCCAGCAGTACGCGCCGGACAGGGTCGAATGAGCAGTTCTTC.

This chain joins TRBV3-1 (or the pseudogene TRBV3-2) and TRBJ2-1; 12 bases are a match to TRBD2. The CDR3 is 17 amino acids. Looked up from germline, CDR1 is LGHDT and CDR2 is YNNKEL (reference sequence). Trimming removed 3 bases from V and 7 bases from J; junction bases left unmatched: 10. The CDR3 coding sequence is TGTGCCAGCAGCCATGTCAGCAGACTAGCGGGGGCGAATGAGCAGTTCTTC. Amino acids: CASSHVSRLAGANEQFF.

The J gene is TRBJ1-2, the V gene TRBV18; 8 bases are shared with TRBD1. Germline CDR1 is KGHSH and CDR2 is LQKENI. J gave up 4 bases and V 6 bases, and 10 bases lay outside the gene matches. The length of the CDR3 is 15 residues. CDR3 sequence (DNA): TGTGCCAGCTCCCAAGACAACAGGGGGTCCTATGGCTACACCTTC. Translating it yields CASSQDNRGSYGYTF.

The CDR3 DNA is TGTGCCAGCAGCCCGACAGGGGCCTACGAGCAGTACTTC. This codes for CASSPTGAYEQYF. This chain uses TRBV5-4 with TRBJ2-7; TRBD1 matches at 8 bases. J was trimmed by 2 bases and V by 4 bases; bases with no gene match: 2. CDR3 length: 13 amino acids. Germline assignment: CDR1 SGHNT and CDR2 YYREEE (reference sequence).

The chain uses TRBV18 and TRBJ2-7; possibly TRBD2 for D (5 bases). The CDR3 is 14 amino acids. Germline CDR1 reads KGHSH; CDR2 reads LQKENI. Trimming stripped 2 bases from V and 0 bases from J, with 8 bases between. The CDR3 here is CASSPGSSSYEQYF. The CDR3 coding sequence is TGTGCCAGCTCACCAGGGAGCAGCTCCTACGAGCAGTACTTC.

This chain joins TRBV7-2 and TRBJ2-7, with D tentatively TRBD2 (6 bases). The germline gives CDR1 SGHTA, CDR2 FQGNSA. Trimming removed 5 bases at V and 4 bases at J, with 18 bases between. This CDR3 spans 15 amino acids. In DNA, the CDR3 is TGTGCCAGCAGCGTAATTACGGCGGGGTTGTACGAGCAGTACTTC. It encodes CASSVITAGLYEQYF. The full variable domain, completed using reference TRBV7-2 and TRBJ2-7, is GAGVSQSPSNKVTEKGKDVELRCDPISGHTALYWYRQSLGQGLEFLIYFQGNSAPDKSGLPSDRFSAERTGGSVSTLTIQRTQQEDSAVYLCASSVITAGLYEQYFGPGTRLTVT.

The V call is TRBV27, the J call TRBJ1-2; 11 bases fit TRBD1. CDR3 length equals 16 residues. V shed 4 bases, J shed 4 bases, and the junction held 8 bases outside the gene matches. From germline, CDR1 is MNHEY and CDR2 SMNVEV (reference sequence). CDR3 sequence: CASSWTGGADIYGYTF. In nucleotides, the CDR3 is TGTGCCAGCAGTTGGACAGGGGGCGCAGACATCTATGGCTACACCTTC.